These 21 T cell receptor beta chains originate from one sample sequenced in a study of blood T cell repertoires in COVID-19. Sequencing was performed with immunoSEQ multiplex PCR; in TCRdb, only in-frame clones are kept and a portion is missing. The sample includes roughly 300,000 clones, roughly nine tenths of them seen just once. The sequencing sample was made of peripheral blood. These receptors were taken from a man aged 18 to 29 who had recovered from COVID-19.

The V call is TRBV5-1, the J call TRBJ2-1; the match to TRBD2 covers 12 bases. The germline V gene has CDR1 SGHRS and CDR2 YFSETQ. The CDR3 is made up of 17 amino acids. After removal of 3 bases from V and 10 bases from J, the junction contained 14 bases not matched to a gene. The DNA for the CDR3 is TGCGCCAGCAGCTGGGACCCCGGGACTAGCGGGTTCGGGGAGCAGTTCTTC. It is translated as CASSWDPGTSGFGEQFF.

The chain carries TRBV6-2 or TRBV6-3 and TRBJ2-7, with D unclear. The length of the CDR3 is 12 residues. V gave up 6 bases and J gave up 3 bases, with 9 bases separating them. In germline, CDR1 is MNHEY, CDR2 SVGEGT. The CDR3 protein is CASSQGVYEQYF. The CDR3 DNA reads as TGTGCCAGCAGCCAAGGAGTCTACGAGCAGTACTTC.

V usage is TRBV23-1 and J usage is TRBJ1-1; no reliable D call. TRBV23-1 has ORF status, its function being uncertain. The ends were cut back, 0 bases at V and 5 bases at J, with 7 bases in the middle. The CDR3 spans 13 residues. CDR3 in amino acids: CASSQSAGTEAFF. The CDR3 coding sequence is TGCGCCAGCAGTCAATCGGCGGGAACTGAAGCTTTCTTT.

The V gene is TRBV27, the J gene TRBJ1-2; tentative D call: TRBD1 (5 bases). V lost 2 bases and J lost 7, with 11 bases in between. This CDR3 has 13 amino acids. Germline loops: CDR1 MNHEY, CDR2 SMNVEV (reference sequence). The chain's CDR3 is CASSLSGGGGYTF. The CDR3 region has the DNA TGTGCCAGCAGTTTAAGTGGGGGAGGTGGCTACACCTTC.

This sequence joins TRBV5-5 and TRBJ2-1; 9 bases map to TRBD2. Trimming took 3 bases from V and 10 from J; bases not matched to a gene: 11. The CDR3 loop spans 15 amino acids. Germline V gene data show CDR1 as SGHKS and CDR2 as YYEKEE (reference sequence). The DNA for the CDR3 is TGTGCCAGCAGCTGGGATGACCTAGCGGGATGGGAGCAGTTCTTC. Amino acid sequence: CASSWDDLAGWEQFF.

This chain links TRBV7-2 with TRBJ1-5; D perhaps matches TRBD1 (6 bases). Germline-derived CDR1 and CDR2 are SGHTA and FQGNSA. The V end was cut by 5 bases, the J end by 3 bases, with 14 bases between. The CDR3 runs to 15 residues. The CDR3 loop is CASSPQAGANQPQHF. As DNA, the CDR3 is TGTGCCAGCAGCCCCCAGGCAGGGGCCAATCAGCCCCAGCATTTT.

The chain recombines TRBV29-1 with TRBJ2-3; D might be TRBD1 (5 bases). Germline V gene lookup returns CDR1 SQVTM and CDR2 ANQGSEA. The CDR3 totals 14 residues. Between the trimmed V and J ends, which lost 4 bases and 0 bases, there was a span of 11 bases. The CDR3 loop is CSVADTSSTDTQYF. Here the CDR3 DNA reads TGCAGCGTTGCGGACACTTCTAGCACAGATACGCAGTATTTT.

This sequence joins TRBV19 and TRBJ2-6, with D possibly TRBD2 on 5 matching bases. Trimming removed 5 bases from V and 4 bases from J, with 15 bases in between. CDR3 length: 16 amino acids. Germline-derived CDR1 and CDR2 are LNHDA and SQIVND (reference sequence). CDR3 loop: CASSFLGVPGANVLTF. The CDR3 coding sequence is TGTGCCAGTAGTTTCCTCGGGGTGCCGGGGGCCAACGTCCTGACTTTC.

DNA of the CDR3: TGTGCCAGCAGCTTCAATGTCCGGGTAGCGGTATACGAGCAGTACTTC. Translation gives CASSFNVRVAVYEQYF. The rearrangement links TRBV5-8 to TRBJ2-7; TRBD2 might be the D (6 bases). The CDR3 consists of 16 residues. Per the germline V gene, CDR1 is SGHTS and CDR2 is YDEGEE. Between the trimmed V and J ends, which lost 2 bases and 4 bases, there was a span of 19 bases. The full variable domain, its missing parts supplied by reference TRBV5-8 and TRBJ2-7, is EAGVTQSPTHLIKTRGQQATLRCSPISGHTSVYWYQQALGLGLQFLLWYDEGEERNRGNFPPRFSGRQFPNYSSELNVNALELEDSALYLCASSFNVRVAVYEQYFGPGTRLTVT.

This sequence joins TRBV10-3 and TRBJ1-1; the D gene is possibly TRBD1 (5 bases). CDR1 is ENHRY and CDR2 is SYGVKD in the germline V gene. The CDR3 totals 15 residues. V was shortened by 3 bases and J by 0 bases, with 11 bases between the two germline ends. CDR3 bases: TGTGCCATCAGTGACAGGGTGGGCATGAACACTGAAGCTTTCTTT. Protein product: CAISDRVGMNTEAFF.

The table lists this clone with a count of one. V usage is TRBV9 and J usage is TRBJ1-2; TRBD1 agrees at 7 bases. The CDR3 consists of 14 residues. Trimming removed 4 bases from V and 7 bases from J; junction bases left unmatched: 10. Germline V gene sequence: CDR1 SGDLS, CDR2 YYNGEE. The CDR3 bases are TGTGCCAGCAGCTTAAATTCGGGACAGAGTGGCTACACCTTC. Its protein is CASSLNSGQSGYTF.

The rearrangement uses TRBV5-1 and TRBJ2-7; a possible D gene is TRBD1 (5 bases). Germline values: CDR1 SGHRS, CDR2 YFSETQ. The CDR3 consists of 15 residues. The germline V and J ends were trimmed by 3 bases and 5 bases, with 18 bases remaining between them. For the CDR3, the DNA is TGCGCCAGCAGCTACATGTTTATAGGGGTGGACGAGCAGTACTTC. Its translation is CASSYMFIGVDEQYF.

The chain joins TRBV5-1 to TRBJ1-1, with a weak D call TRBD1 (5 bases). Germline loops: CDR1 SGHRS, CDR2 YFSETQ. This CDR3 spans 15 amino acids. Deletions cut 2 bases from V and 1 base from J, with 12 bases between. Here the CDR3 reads CASSFWAGGNTEAFF. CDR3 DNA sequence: TGCGCCAGCAGCTTTTGGGCCGGGGGGAACACTGAAGCTTTCTTT.

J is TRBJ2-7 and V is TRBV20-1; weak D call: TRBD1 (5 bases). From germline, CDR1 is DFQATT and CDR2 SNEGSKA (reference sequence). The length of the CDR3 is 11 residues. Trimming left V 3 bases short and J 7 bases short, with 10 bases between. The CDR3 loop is CSASPGNEQYF. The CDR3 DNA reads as TGCAGTGCTAGTCCAGGGAATGAGCAGTACTTC.

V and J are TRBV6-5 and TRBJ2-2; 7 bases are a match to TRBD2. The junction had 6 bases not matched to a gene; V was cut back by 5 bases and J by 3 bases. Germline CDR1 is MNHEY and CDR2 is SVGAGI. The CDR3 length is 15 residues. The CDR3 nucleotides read TGTGCCAGCAGTCGCAGACTAGCCCACACCGGGGAGCTGTTTTTT. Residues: CASSRRLAHTGELFF.

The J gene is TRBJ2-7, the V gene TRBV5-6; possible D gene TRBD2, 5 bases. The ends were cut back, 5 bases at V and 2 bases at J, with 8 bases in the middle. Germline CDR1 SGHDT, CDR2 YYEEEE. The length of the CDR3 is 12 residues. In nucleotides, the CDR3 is TGTGCCAGCAGTTGGGGAGCCTACGAGCAGTACTTC. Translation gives CASSWGAYEQYF.

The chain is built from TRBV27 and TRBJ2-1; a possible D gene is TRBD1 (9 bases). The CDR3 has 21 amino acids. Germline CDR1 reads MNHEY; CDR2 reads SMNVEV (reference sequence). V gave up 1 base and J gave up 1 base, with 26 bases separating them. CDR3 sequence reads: CASSLLSSGTGLAGSYNEQFF. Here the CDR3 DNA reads TGTGCCAGCAGTTTATTGTCCTCCGGGACAGGGTTAGCGGGATCCTACAATGAGCAGTTCTTC.

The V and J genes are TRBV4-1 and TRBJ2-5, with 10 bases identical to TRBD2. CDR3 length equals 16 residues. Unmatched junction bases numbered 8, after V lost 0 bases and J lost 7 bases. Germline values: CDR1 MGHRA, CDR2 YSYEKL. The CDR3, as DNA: TGCGCCAGCAGCCAAGATCGTACTAGCGGGGCAGGGACCCAGTACTTC. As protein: CASSQDRTSGAGTQYF.

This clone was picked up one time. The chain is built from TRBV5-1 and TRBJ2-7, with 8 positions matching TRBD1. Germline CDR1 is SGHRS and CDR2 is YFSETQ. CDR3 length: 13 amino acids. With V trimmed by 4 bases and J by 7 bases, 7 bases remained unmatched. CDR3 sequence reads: CASSRTGFGEQYF. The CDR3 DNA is TGCGCCAGCAGCCGGACAGGGTTTGGTGAGCAGTACTTC.

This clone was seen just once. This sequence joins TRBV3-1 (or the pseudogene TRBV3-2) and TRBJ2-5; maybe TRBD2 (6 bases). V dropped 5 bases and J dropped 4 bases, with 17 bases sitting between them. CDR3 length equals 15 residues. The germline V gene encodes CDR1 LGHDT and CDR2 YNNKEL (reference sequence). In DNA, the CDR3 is TGTGCCAGCAGCGCGGACGGGGGTCGTCGAGAGACCCAGTACTTC. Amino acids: CASSADGGRRETQYF.

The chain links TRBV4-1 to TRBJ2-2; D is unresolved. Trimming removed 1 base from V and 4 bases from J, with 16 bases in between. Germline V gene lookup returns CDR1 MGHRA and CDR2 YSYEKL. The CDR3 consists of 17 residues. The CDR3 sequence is CASSQAALVSGTGELFF. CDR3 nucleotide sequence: TGCGCCAGCAGCCAAGCCGCCTTAGTATCGGGCACCGGGGAGCTGTTTTTT.